This entry describes one T cell receptor beta chain. Germline V lookup: CDR1 SEHNR, CDR2 FQNEAQ (reference sequence). This CDR3 region has 13 residues. V lost 3 bases and J 1 base, leaving 6 bases between the germline ends. The sample is drawn from a study of blood T cell repertoires in COVID-19. Cohort 3 donors counted as recovered after two negative PCRs, clearance, or resolved symptoms. In the source study's methods: Reference gene primers were amplified, and this amplification served to estimate nucleated cell counts. The data were produced by immunoSEQ multiplex PCR, yet TCRdb's version contains in-frame clones alone and is incomplete. V and J calls plus clone size are reproduced from that table; the DNA served to infer D and trimming. The sample lists approximately 390,000 clones, around nine tenths occurring once.

The source material was PBMCs or T cells enriched from blood (not recorded which). This chain joins TRBV7-9 and TRBJ1-1; D is unresolved. The TCR was taken from a woman aged 45-65 years who had recovered from COVID-19. CDR3 bases: TGTGCCAGCAGCTTTGAGAGGAACACTGAAGCTTTCTTT. Amino acids: CASSFERNTEAFF. Combining the CDR3 with reference TRBV7-9 and TRBJ1-1 gives the whole variable domain DTGVSQNPRHKITKRGQNVTFRCDPISEHNRLYWYRQTLGQGPEFLTYFQNEAQLEKSRLLSDRFSAERPKGSFSTLEIQRTEQGDSAMYLCASSFERNTEAFFGQGTRLTVV.